The 25 T cell receptor beta chains below were found in one sample sequenced in a study of T-cell memory formation after mild COVID-19. TCRdb re-called the 5' RACE reads with MiXCR, one entry per CDR3 protein. The sample lists 160,000 or so distinct CDR3 sequences; roughly 28% were seen once. The sample comprised PBMCs or a T cell subset sorted from them (not recorded which). The receptors originated from an adult woman who had mild COVID-19 (a few samples of this study predate the infection). Cell type and time point are not known.

The chain combines TRBV7-3 with TRBJ2-5; TRBD2 is a possible D gene (6 bases). In germline, CDR1 is SGHTA, CDR2 FQGTGA. This CDR3 contains 15 residues. V shed 6 bases and J shed 2 bases, with 16 bases lying between them. CDR3 DNA: TGTGCCAGCAGAGTCCCCTTGGACTATCAAGAGACCCAGTACTTC. Translated: CASRVPLDYQETQYF.

This CDR3 is CASSPRGQGKAKNIQYF. CDR3 DNA: TGTGCCAGCAGTCCCCGGGGACAGGGGAAAGCCAAAAACATTCAGTACTTC. The chain carries TRBV12-3 or TRBV12-4 and TRBJ2-4; 10 positions agree with TRBD1. The CDR3 extends over 17 amino acids. Losses at the gene ends were 5 bases for V and 0 bases for J; bases not matched to a gene: 7.

The CDR3 loop reads CSARDLAPYEQYF. The CDR3 coding sequence is TGCAGTGCTAGAGATCTGGCCCCCTACGAGCAGTACTTC. The rearrangement links TRBV20-1 to TRBJ2-7; no definite D call. This CDR3 is built from 13 residues. Germline CDR1 reads DFQATT; CDR2 reads SNEGSKA (reference sequence). V was trimmed by 0 bases and J by 2 bases, leaving 8 bases between them.

This clonotype was found a few times. The gene calls are TRBV20-1 and TRBJ2-5; a possible D gene is TRBD1 (6 bases). This CDR3 spans 14 amino acids. Trimming left V 0 bases short and J 2 bases short, with 10 bases between. Germline lookup yields CDR1 DFQATT and CDR2 SNEGSKA (reference sequence). CDR3 coding DNA: TGCAGTGCTAGAGATAACAGGGAACAAGAGACCCAGTACTTC. It specifies CSARDNREQETQYF.

This clonotype was counted between two and nine times. This chain links TRBV7-8 with TRBJ1-5; TRBD1 matches at 9 bases. V dropped 5 bases and J dropped 6; count of bases not matched to a gene: 5. The CDR3 contains 14 residues. Germline values: CDR1 SGHVS, CDR2 FQNEAQ. The DNA for the CDR3 is TGTGCCAGCAGCGTACAGGGGGCGGGTCAGCCCCAGCATTTT. Translating gives CASSVQGAGQPQHF.

J is TRBJ2-7 and V is TRBV9; D may match TRBD1 or TRBD2 (7 bases each). The CDR3 extends over 14 amino acids. The germline gives CDR1 SGDLS, CDR2 YYNGEE. Trimming removed 2 bases at V and 8 bases at J, with 17 bases between. The CDR3 region is CASSVPRGGVKQYF. The CDR3 DNA follows: TGTGCCAGCAGCGTCCCCAGGGGGGGGGTTAAGCAGTACTTC.

This clonotype came up a few times. The genes are TRBV5-1 and TRBJ2-5; D might be TRBD1 (5 bases). The CDR3 sequence is 20 residues long. The V gene's germline CDR1 is SGHRS and CDR2 YFSETQ. Trimming left V 2 bases short and J 3 bases short, with 29 bases between. The chain's CDR3 is CASSFLKFDRKLHREETQYF. CDR3 nucleotides: TGCGCCAGCAGCTTCCTCAAATTTGACAGAAAACTCCATCGAGAAGAGACCCAGTACTTC. Filled out from reference TRBV5-1 and TRBJ2-5, the complete variable domain reads KAGVTQTPRYLIKTRGQQVTLSCSPISGHRSVSWYQQTPGQGLQFLFEYFSETQRNKGNFPGRFSGRQFSNSRSEMNVSTLELGDSALYLCASSFLKFDRKLHREETQYFGPGTRLLVL.

The rearrangement uses TRBV7-2 and TRBJ2-7; D is unresolved. Trimming shortened V by 4 bases and J by 3 bases, and 7 bases separated the two germline ends. Germline lookup yields CDR1 SGHTA and CDR2 FQGNSA. CDR3 length: 12 amino acids. Here the CDR3 DNA reads TGTGCCAGCAGCTCCAACCACTACGAGCAGTACTTC. Translated, it gives CASSSNHYEQYF.

The rearrangement links TRBV20-1 to TRBJ1-2, with a weak D call TRBD1 (6 bases). V was cut by 5 bases and J by 4 bases, with 14 bases left in between. This CDR3 comprises 13 residues. Germline V gene data show CDR1 as DFQATT and CDR2 as SNEGSKA (reference sequence). The CDR3 here is CSAETGYGYGYTF. CDR3 nucleotide sequence: TGCAGTGCTGAAACAGGGTACGGCTATGGCTACACCTTC.

There are a few counts of this clonotype. The chain combines TRBV4-1 with TRBJ2-3; 13 nucleotides line up with TRBD2. This CDR3 spans 16 amino acids. Germline V gene sequence: CDR1 MGHRA, CDR2 YSYEKL. V was clipped by 0 bases and J by 6 bases; unmatched bases: 3. As DNA, the CDR3 is TGCGCCAGCAGCCAAGAGGGACTAGCGGGGAAGGATACGCAGTATTTT. Its protein product is CASSQEGLAGKDTQYF.

This chain joins TRBV20-1 and TRBJ2-3; maybe TRBD2 (5 bases). V lost 5 bases and J 0 bases, leaving 15 bases between the germline ends. Per the germline V gene, CDR1 is DFQATT and CDR2 is SNEGSKA (reference sequence). The CDR3 is made up of 15 amino acids. The CDR3 bases are TGCAGTGCTCCCGTAGCGACTTCCAGCACAGATACGCAGTATTTT. This codes for CSAPVATSSTDTQYF.

The chain recombines TRBV5-1 with TRBJ1-1, with D hard to call. Germline CDR1 SGHRS, CDR2 YFSETQ. CDR3 size: 16 residues. The V end lost 0 bases, the J end lost 2 bases, and 14 bases lay between the germline ends. The CDR3 DNA reads TGCGCCAGCAGCTTGGTTGCAGGCCATATCAACACTGAAGCTTTCTTT. Its translation is CASSLVAGHINTEAFF.

The chain joins TRBV25-1 to TRBJ2-3; D gene uncertain. Germline values: CDR1 MGHDK, CDR2 SYGVNS. Trimming removed 4 bases at V and 6 bases at J, with 5 bases between. The CDR3 extends over 11 amino acids. The CDR3 is CASSAGDTQYF. For the CDR3, the DNA is TGTGCCAGCAGTGCCGGGGATACGCAGTATTTT.

This clonotype has just a few counts. The gene calls are TRBV11-3 and TRBJ2-7; D not resolved. This CDR3 region has 8 residues. Germline loops: CDR1 SGHNT, CDR2 YENEEA. Between the trimmed V and J ends, which lost 7 bases and 10 bases, there was a span of 5 bases. CDR3 amino acids: CASTLQYF. The DNA for the CDR3 is TGTGCCAGCACTCTACAGTACTTC. The entire variable domain, with the rest obtained from reference TRBV11-3 and TRBJ2-7, is as follows: EAGVVQSPRYKIIEKKQPVAFWCNPISGHNTLYWYLQNLGQGPELLIRYENEEAVDDSQLPKDRFSAERLKGVDSTLKIQPAELGDSAVYLCASTLQYFGPGTRLTVT.

The chain uses TRBV14 and TRBJ2-7, with D perhaps TRBD1 (6 bases). Germline CDR1 is SGHDN and CDR2 is FVKESK. Trimming cost V 5 bases and J 3 bases, with 14 bases left between them. The CDR3 spans 14 residues. The CDR3 spells CASSRGRGSYEQYF. The CDR3 bases are TGTGCCAGCAGCAGGGGCAGGGGAAGCTACGAGCAGTACTTC.

Written as DNA, the CDR3 is TGTGCCAGCAGCGTAGGGCGACTAGCGATTAGCACAGATACGCAGTATTTT. Its protein is CASSVGRLAISTDTQYF. V is TRBV9 and J is TRBJ2-3; TRBD2 agrees at 8 bases. V dropped 0 bases and J dropped 0; count of bases not matched to a gene: 6. This CDR3 spans 17 amino acids. From germline, CDR1 is SGDLS and CDR2 YYNGEE.

This clonotype occurred a few times. The chain uses TRBV7-9 and TRBJ2-7, with D unclear. Between the trimmed V and J ends, which lost 2 bases and 6 bases, there was a span of 8 bases. Germline V gene sequence: CDR1 SEHNR, CDR2 FQNEAQ (reference sequence). The CDR3 contains 12 residues. The CDR3 spells CASSLMASEQYF. CDR3 in DNA: TGTGCCAGCAGCTTAATGGCGTCCGAGCAGTACTTC.

This sequence joins TRBV18 and TRBJ2-3; tentative D call: TRBD1 (5 bases). Per the germline V gene, CDR1 is KGHSH and CDR2 is LQKENI. The ends were cut back, 2 bases at V and 1 base at J, with 13 bases in the middle. This CDR3 is built from 16 residues. Here the CDR3 reads CASSPGEGARTDTQYF. Written as DNA, the CDR3 is TGTGCCAGCTCACCAGGAGAAGGGGCCCGCACAGATACGCAGTATTTT.

The chain uses TRBV5-6 and TRBJ1-5; TRBD1 is a possible D gene (5 bases). CDR3 length: 15 amino acids. The germline V gene has CDR1 SGHDT and CDR2 YYEEEE. Trimming took off 4 bases at V and 3 bases at J, with 14 bases between the two ends. CDR3 protein: CASSPRQGINQPQHF. The CDR3 DNA follows: TGTGCCAGCAGCCCCAGGCAGGGTATCAATCAGCCCCAGCATTTT.

The table lists this clonotype with a few counts. The gene calls are TRBV11-2 and TRBJ2-1, with D possibly being TRBD1 (6 bases). The V gene lost 3 bases and the J gene lost 0 bases, with 15 bases spanning the gap. CDR3 size: 17 residues. Looked up from germline, CDR1 is SGHAT and CDR2 is FQNNGV. This CDR3 reads CASSLLGATSSYNEQFF. The CDR3 DNA is TGTGCCAGCAGCTTGCTGGGGGCGACAAGCTCCTACAATGAGCAGTTCTTC.

This clonotype was detected once. This sequence joins TRBV11-2 and TRBJ2-3; D gene ambiguous. The CDR3 covers 13 residues. The V gene lost 5 bases and the J gene lost 6 bases, with 12 bases spanning the gap. Germline V CDR1 and CDR2: SGHAT, FQNNGV. The DNA for the CDR3 is TGTGCCAGCAGCCCCACCAGCCCGGATACGCAGTATTTT. Its protein is CASSPTSPDTQYF.

This clonotype was seen a handful of times. V is TRBV20-1 and J is TRBJ1-5; D not resolved. The germline V gene encodes CDR1 DFQATT and CDR2 SNEGSKA (reference sequence). The CDR3 spans 12 residues. The V and J ends lost 7 bases and 1 base respectively, with 8 bases between them. CDR3 loop: CSGGGSNQPQHF. The DNA for the CDR3 is TGCAGTGGCGGAGGGAGCAATCAGCCCCAGCATTTT.

This clonotype was detected only a few times. The V gene is TRBV27, the J gene TRBJ2-3, with a possible D match to TRBD2 (6 bases). Germline CDR1 reads MNHEY; CDR2 reads SMNVEV (reference sequence). CDR3 length: 14 amino acids. The V end lost 4 bases, the J end lost 2 bases, and 10 bases lay between the germline ends. DNA of the CDR3: TGTGCCAGCAGTTGGGCGGGGAACACAGATACGCAGTATTTT. This sequence encodes CASSWAGNTDTQYF.

This clonotype was seen more than once but under ten times. The J gene is TRBJ2-2, the V gene TRBV12-3 or TRBV12-4; 9 bases match TRBD1. The CDR3 runs 15 residues. J gave up 5 bases and V 4 bases, and 5 bases lay outside the gene matches. CDR3 region: CASSSGQGRTGELFF. The CDR3 DNA is TGTGCCAGCAGTTCCGGACAGGGGAGGACCGGGGAGCTGTTTTTT.

There are a few counts of this clonotype. The V gene is TRBV9, the J gene TRBJ2-6, with D unresolved. Germline V gene sequence: CDR1 SGDLS, CDR2 YYNGEE. V gave up 5 bases and J gave up 1 base, with 7 bases separating them. This CDR3 comprises 14 residues. In DNA, the CDR3 is TGTGCCAGCAGTGCCCCATCTGGGGCCAACGTCCTGACTTTC. Its protein is CASSAPSGANVLTF. Filled out from reference TRBV9 and TRBJ2-6, the complete variable domain reads DSGVTQTPKHLITATGQRVTLRCSPRSGDLSVYWYQQSLDQGLQFLIQYYNGEERAKGNILERFSAQQFPDLHSELNLSSLELGDSALYFCASSAPSGANVLTFGAGSRLTVL.